The 12 T cell receptor beta chains presented below share a single source sample, sequenced in a study of human T cells and chemical hapten exposure. Time point here: pre-sensitization, week 0. Treatment given: therapeutic diphenylcyclopropenone sensitization with weekly scalp DPC. TCRdb used MiXCR to reprocess the RACE reads, holding one entry per CDR3 protein. The sample includes 300,000 to 400,000 distinct CDR3 sequences, 4.5% to 6% of them seen just once. The sequences come from whole blood, collected in connection with sensitization to the hapten diphenylcyclopropenone (DPC). All receptors derive from a woman in her forties or fifties with alopecia areata. Some clones in this sample may be carry-over from other donors' samples.

The sample holds a few counts of this clonotype. The CDR3 protein is CASSLAGQGWGFF. The CDR3 DNA reads as TGTGCCAGCAGCTTAGCGGGGCAGGGCTGGGGTTTCTTT. The chain links TRBV7-9 to TRBJ1-1; D is perhaps TRBD1 (5 bases). Trimming took 0 bases from V and 13 from J, leaving 15 bases between them. This CDR3 has 13 residues. Germline V gives CDR1 SEHNR, CDR2 FQNEAQ (reference sequence).

This clonotype was seen at least ten times. The chain joins TRBV29-1 to TRBJ1-1; 8 bases align to TRBD1. This CDR3 is 15 amino acids long. From germline, CDR1 is SQVTM and CDR2 ANQGSEA. After removal of 5 bases from V and 5 bases from J, the junction contained 13 bases not matched to a gene. CDR3 region: CSVSYRGRRKTEAFF. For the CDR3, the DNA is TGCAGCGTTTCTTACAGGGGGAGAAGAAAAACTGAAGCTTTCTTT. Full variable domain (missing parts from reference TRBV29-1 and TRBJ1-1): SAVISQKPSRDICQRGTSLTIQCQVDSQVTMMFWYRQQPGQSLTLIATANQGSEATYESGFVIDKFPISRPNLTFSTLTVSNMSPEDSSIYLCSVSYRGRRKTEAFFGQGTRLTVV.

This clonotype was seen repeatedly, ten times or more. As the CDR3 is not closed by the conserved phenylalanine or tryptophan, this likely results from a read error. The DNA is left out, because the CDR3 cannot be placed on it with certainty; the CDR3 is given as TCRdb lists it. The gene calls are TRBV29-1 and TRBJ2-7; TRBD1 is the table's D call and was not checked against the DNA. Termini included, the CDR3 measures 11 amino acids. The germline V gene has CDR1 SQVTM and CDR2 ANQGSEA. CDR3 region: CSVEDHGGAKL.

This clonotype turned up a few times. V is TRBV5-1 and J is TRBJ1-1; 8 bases match TRBD1. Trimming cost V 0 bases and J 4 bases; bases outside gene matches: 5. The CDR3 sequence is 15 residues long. Germline V CDR1 and CDR2: SGHRS, YFSETQ. In DNA, the CDR3 is TGCGCCAGCAGCTTGGCCGGGACAGGTTCCACTGAAGCTTTCTTT. This translates into CASSLAGTGSTEAFF.

The sample holds a few counts of this clonotype. The chain employs TRBV5-6 and TRBJ1-2; D unresolved. Trimming removed 1 base from V and 2 bases from J, with 9 bases in between. Germline loops: CDR1 SGHDT, CDR2 YYEEEE. CDR3 length: 14 residues. CDR3 region: CASSLLRQNYGYTF. In DNA form, the CDR3 reads TGTGCCAGCAGCTTGTTAAGGCAGAACTATGGCTACACCTTC.

This clonotype was seen repeatedly, ten times or more. The genes are TRBV4-3 and TRBJ2-1; D not certain. There are 16 residues in the CDR3. The V end was cut by 5 bases, the J end by 7 bases, with 21 bases between. CDR1 LGHNA and CDR2 YSLEER come from the germline V gene. CDR3: CASSGRVLPTTNEQFF. CDR3 sequence (DNA): TGCGCCAGCAGCGGCCGGGTCCTCCCCACCACAAATGAGCAGTTCTTC.

This clonotype was counted many times. The CDR3 sequence: CASSLRSGGLTDTQYF. CDR3 DNA: TGTGCCAGCAGCTTACGTAGCGGGGGCCTGACAGATACGCAGTATTTT. V and J are TRBV11-2 and TRBJ2-3; TRBD2 agrees at 9 bases. J gave up 3 bases and V 2 bases, and 6 bases lay outside the gene matches. The CDR3 length is 16 residues. Germline V gives CDR1 SGHAT, CDR2 FQNNGV.

The genes are TRBV10-1 and TRBJ2-7; TRBD2 aligns across 15 bases. J gave up 7 bases and V 3 bases, and 10 bases lay outside the gene matches. CDR1 and CDR2 from the germline V gene are WNHNN and SYGVQD (reference sequence). The CDR3 is 17 amino acids. CDR3 residues: CASSDPGLAGGVREQYF. DNA for the CDR3: TGCGCCAGCAGTGATCCCGGACTAGCGGGAGGGGTCCGGGAGCAGTACTTC.

CDR3 in amino acids: CASSQDGADTQYF. In nucleotides, the CDR3 is TGTGCCAGCAGCCAAGATGGCGCAGATACGCAGTATTTT. This chain joins TRBV14 and TRBJ2-3; D call uncertain. CDR3 length: 13 residues. V lost 0 bases to trimming and J lost 4 bases, with 5 bases between them. Germline V lookup: CDR1 SGHDN, CDR2 FVKESK.

The chain is built from TRBV20-1 and TRBJ2-1; the match to TRBD2 covers 10 bases. The CDR3 sequence is 14 residues long. Germline V gives CDR1 DFQATT, CDR2 SNEGSKA (reference sequence). J lost 10 bases, V lost 3 bases, and 9 bases had no gene match. CDR3 bases: TGCAGTGCTAGTCAGCGGGAGGGCCTACAGGAGCAGTTCTTC. It codes for CSASQREGLQEQFF.

The chain has TRBV30 and TRBJ1-1; D is unresolved. V shed 6 bases and J shed 1 base, with 9 bases lying between them. CDR1 is GTSNPN, CDR2 SVGIG, per germline (reference sequence). This CDR3 has 12 amino acids. The CDR3 DNA reads TGTGCCTGCTCGACAAGGAACACTGAAGCTTTCTTT. Amino acid sequence: CACSTRNTEAFF.

This clonotype was observed a handful of times. The chain carries TRBV5-4 and TRBJ1-5; D call uncertain. V shed 7 bases and J shed 4 bases, with 12 bases lying between them. In germline, CDR1 is SGHNT, CDR2 YYREEE (reference sequence). The CDR3 length is 13 residues. DNA for the CDR3: TGTGCCAGCCAGGAGGACCGAAATCAGCCCCAGCATTTT. It yields the protein CASQEDRNQPQHF.